Following are 20 T cell receptor beta chains from one sample sequenced in a study of cytomegalovirus exposure and HLA in healthy donors. Primers for the PCR totalled 60 Vbeta and 13 Jbeta. Here immunoSEQ multiplex PCR was the method, and the copy in TCRdb shows in-frame clones only, minus some. The repertoire holds 110,000 to 150,000 clones, with less than 85% as singletons. Sequenced: PBMCs. The origin of the receptors is a man aged 40-49 years in good health and CMV-seropositive.

The chain employs TRBV27 and TRBJ1-5; 7 positions match TRBD1. The CDR3 loop spans 14 amino acids. Germline loops: CDR1 MNHEY, CDR2 SMNVEV (reference sequence). V lost 2 bases, J lost 5 bases, and 3 bases stayed unmatched. CDR3 DNA sequence: TGTGCCAGCAGTTTAAGGGACAGCGATCAGCCCCAGCATTTT. Encoded protein: CASSLRDSDQPQHF.

This chain links TRBV7-9 with TRBJ2-7; 7 bases are a match to TRBD2. Per the germline V gene, CDR1 is SEHNR and CDR2 is FQNEAQ (reference sequence). The CDR3 is 16 amino acids. Trimming cost V 4 bases and J 5 bases; bases outside gene matches: 14. In DNA form, the CDR3 reads TGTGCCAGCAGCTCCCTCCAGGGCGGGAGTGCCGACGAGCAGTACTTC. Encoded protein: CASSSLQGGSADEQYF.

Only one count was recorded for this clone. This rearrangement joins TRBV5-1 to TRBJ2-7; 8 bases fit TRBD1. CDR3 length: 17 residues. V trimming: 4 bases; J trimming: 1 base; junction bases outside the gene matches: 13. The germline V gene encodes CDR1 SGHRS and CDR2 YFSETQ. The CDR3 region has the DNA TGCGCCAGCAGCCCGCTCCCGGGACAGGAGCCTTCCTACGAGCAGTACTTC. Translating gives CASSPLPGQEPSYEQYF.

The chain has TRBV29-1 and TRBJ1-2; the D gene is possibly TRBD1 (5 bases). Germline V gives CDR1 SQVTM, CDR2 ANQGSEA. V lost 1 base to trimming and J lost 7 bases, with 13 bases between them. There are 13 residues in the CDR3. This CDR3 is CSVEGVGVGGYTF. In DNA, the CDR3 is TGCAGCGTTGAAGGCGTAGGGGTTGGTGGCTACACCTTC.

This clone was seen a single time. The chain is built from TRBV6-6 and TRBJ1-4; 7 bases agree with TRBD1. The CDR3 covers 15 residues. CDR1 is MNHNY, CDR2 SVGAGI, per germline (reference sequence). The junction had 8 bases not matched to a gene; V was cut back by 6 bases and J by 4 bases. The CDR3 coding sequence is TGTGCCAGCAGAATCGGACAGGCCTTTAATGAAAAACTGTTTTTT. This codes for CASRIGQAFNEKLFF.

V and J are TRBV6-1 and TRBJ1-3; D is unresolved. This CDR3 contains 14 residues. Germline V gene data show CDR1 as MNHNS and CDR2 as SASEGT. Trimming cost V 1 base and J 2 bases, with 6 bases left between them. CDR3 sequence reads: CASSEGETGNTIYF. In nucleotides, the CDR3 is TGTGCCAGCAGTGAAGGGGAGACTGGAAACACCATATATTTT.

This clone was seen a single time. DNA of the CDR3: TGTGCCGTCCGGACTGAAGCTTTCTTT. Its protein is CAVRTEAFF. The chain joins TRBV6-5 to TRBJ1-1, with no clear D. The CDR3 length is 9 residues. Per germline, CDR1 MNHEY and CDR2 SVGAGI. Deletions cut 11 bases from V and 5 bases from J, with 6 bases between.

This clone was counted between two and nine times. The V call is TRBV7-6, the J call TRBJ1-5; D uncertain. Germline CDR1 and CDR2: SGHVS and FNYEAQ. Between the trimmed V and J ends, which lost 1 base and 0 bases, there was a span of 7 bases. This CDR3 spans 15 amino acids. The CDR3 region has the DNA TGTGCCAGCAGCTTAGACAGTAATAGCAATCAGCCCCAGCATTTT. Translation gives CASSLDSNSNQPQHF.

V usage is TRBV7-2 and J usage is TRBJ1-2; TRBD1 agrees at 7 bases. The junction had 5 bases not matched to a gene; V was cut back by 0 bases and J by 4 bases. The CDR3 has 15 residues. Germline CDR1 reads SGHTA; CDR2 reads FQGNSA. CDR3 sequence (DNA): TGTGCCAGCAGCTTAGCGTTCGGACAGGTCTATGGCTACACCTTC. This gives the protein CASSLAFGQVYGYTF.

V gene TRBV19 combines with J gene TRBJ2-6; no firm D call. Trimming removed 5 bases from V and 1 base from J, with 9 bases in between. The CDR3 sequence is 15 residues long. Germline CDR1 reads LNHDA; CDR2 reads SQIVND (reference sequence). The CDR3 reads CASSPQSSGANVLTF. CDR3 bases: TGTGCCAGTAGTCCGCAGTCTTCTGGGGCCAACGTCCTGACTTTC.

The gene calls are TRBV19 and TRBJ2-1, with D tentatively TRBD1 (6 bases). This CDR3 comprises 17 residues. CDR1 and CDR2 from the germline V gene are LNHDA and SQIVND (reference sequence). V was shortened by 5 bases and J by 0 bases, with 17 bases between the two germline ends. The CDR3 DNA sequence: TGTGCCAGTAGTTCAGCTCACAGGGCTAGCTCCTACAATGAGCAGTTCTTC. Translating it yields CASSSAHRASSYNEQFF.

V and J are TRBV11-2 and TRBJ2-7; 11 positions agree with TRBD1. Germline V CDR1 and CDR2: SGHAT, FQNNGV. J lost 4 bases, V lost 10 bases, and 24 bases had no gene match. CDR3 length equals 19 residues. CDR3 in DNA: TGTGCCACCGGCGGCTATGCGGGACAGGGGGGTGCTTTTGGATACGAGCAGTACTTC. This gives the protein CATGGYAGQGGAFGYEQYF.

This clone was observed a single time. The chain has TRBV11-3 and TRBJ2-3, with TRBD2 matching over 9 bases. CDR3 length: 15 residues. Germline V gives CDR1 SGHNT, CDR2 YENEEA. Trimming cost V 5 bases and J 5 bases; bases outside gene matches: 8. The CDR3 coding sequence is TGTGCCAGCAGCCGCGGGGCGGGAGGGAGAGATACGCAGTATTTT. Its translation is CASSRGAGGRDTQYF.

A remark on this clone: In the same sample, other DNA sequences code for this CDR3. The chain couples TRBV5-1 to TRBJ1-1, with D perhaps matching TRBD1 (6 bases). Germline V gives CDR1 SGHRS, CDR2 YFSETQ. The CDR3 runs to 14 residues. Trimming pared 3 bases from V and 2 bases from J, leaving 11 bases between. CDR3 region: CASSSQGGNTEAFF. The CDR3 nucleotides read TGCGCCAGCAGCTCTCAAGGGGGTAACACTGAAGCTTTCTTT.

This rearrangement joins TRBV4-2 to TRBJ2-3; D possibly corresponds to TRBD1 (5 bases). V lost 1 base and J lost 2, with 19 bases in between. CDR1 is LGHNA, CDR2 YNFKEQ, per germline. The CDR3 spans 18 residues. CDR3 loop: CASSQGLGPTRFTDTQYF. The DNA of the CDR3 is TGTGCCAGCAGCCAAGGACTGGGGCCTACCCGGTTCACAGATACGCAGTATTTT.

The V and J genes are TRBV7-9 and TRBJ2-6, with 9 nucleotides matching TRBD1. Germline assignment: CDR1 SEHNR and CDR2 FQNEAQ (reference sequence). V lost 3 bases and J lost 1; bases outside the gene matches: 1. The length of the CDR3 is 16 residues. As DNA, the CDR3 is TGTGCCAGCAGCTTGGGGACAGGGTCTGGGGCCAACGTCCTGACTTTC. Translation gives CASSLGTGSGANVLTF.

The chain employs TRBV4-1 and TRBJ2-5; TRBD1 is a possible D gene (5 bases). Germline CDR1 is MGHRA and CDR2 is YSYEKL. This CDR3 spans 16 amino acids. Trimming removed 1 base at V and 7 bases at J, with 19 bases between. The CDR3 DNA sequence: TGCGCCAGCAGCCAAGCCCTATCCCGGGCCCAGGGGACCCAGTACTTC. Translating it yields CASSQALSRAQGTQYF.

V gene TRBV7-2 combines with J gene TRBJ2-7; no clear D gene. The CDR3 extends over 12 amino acids. V was trimmed by 4 bases and J by 9 bases, leaving 13 bases between them. Looked up from germline, CDR1 is SGHTA and CDR2 is FQGNSA. The chain's CDR3 is CASSSRSDGQYF. For the CDR3, the DNA is TGTGCCAGCAGCTCGAGGTCCGATGGGCAGTACTTC.

This clone came up once. V and J are TRBV27 and TRBJ2-1; 10 bases match TRBD1. The length of the CDR3 is 16 residues. V shed 5 bases and J 3 bases; nucleotides not matched to a gene: 7. Per the germline V gene, CDR1 is MNHEY and CDR2 is SMNVEV (reference sequence). The CDR3 reads CASSEGDRGYYNEQFF. The CDR3 DNA is TGTGCCAGCAGTGAGGGGGACAGGGGCTACTACAATGAGCAGTTCTTC.

The chain combines TRBV7-9 with TRBJ2-1, with D uncertain. CDR1 and CDR2 from the germline V gene are SEHNR and FQNEAQ (reference sequence). With 10 bases removed from V and 5 bases from J, the gap between germline ends came to 15 bases. This CDR3 contains 13 residues. The CDR3: CATSVGVDNEQFF. CDR3 sequence (DNA): TGTGCCACCAGTGTAGGAGTCGACAATGAGCAGTTCTTC.